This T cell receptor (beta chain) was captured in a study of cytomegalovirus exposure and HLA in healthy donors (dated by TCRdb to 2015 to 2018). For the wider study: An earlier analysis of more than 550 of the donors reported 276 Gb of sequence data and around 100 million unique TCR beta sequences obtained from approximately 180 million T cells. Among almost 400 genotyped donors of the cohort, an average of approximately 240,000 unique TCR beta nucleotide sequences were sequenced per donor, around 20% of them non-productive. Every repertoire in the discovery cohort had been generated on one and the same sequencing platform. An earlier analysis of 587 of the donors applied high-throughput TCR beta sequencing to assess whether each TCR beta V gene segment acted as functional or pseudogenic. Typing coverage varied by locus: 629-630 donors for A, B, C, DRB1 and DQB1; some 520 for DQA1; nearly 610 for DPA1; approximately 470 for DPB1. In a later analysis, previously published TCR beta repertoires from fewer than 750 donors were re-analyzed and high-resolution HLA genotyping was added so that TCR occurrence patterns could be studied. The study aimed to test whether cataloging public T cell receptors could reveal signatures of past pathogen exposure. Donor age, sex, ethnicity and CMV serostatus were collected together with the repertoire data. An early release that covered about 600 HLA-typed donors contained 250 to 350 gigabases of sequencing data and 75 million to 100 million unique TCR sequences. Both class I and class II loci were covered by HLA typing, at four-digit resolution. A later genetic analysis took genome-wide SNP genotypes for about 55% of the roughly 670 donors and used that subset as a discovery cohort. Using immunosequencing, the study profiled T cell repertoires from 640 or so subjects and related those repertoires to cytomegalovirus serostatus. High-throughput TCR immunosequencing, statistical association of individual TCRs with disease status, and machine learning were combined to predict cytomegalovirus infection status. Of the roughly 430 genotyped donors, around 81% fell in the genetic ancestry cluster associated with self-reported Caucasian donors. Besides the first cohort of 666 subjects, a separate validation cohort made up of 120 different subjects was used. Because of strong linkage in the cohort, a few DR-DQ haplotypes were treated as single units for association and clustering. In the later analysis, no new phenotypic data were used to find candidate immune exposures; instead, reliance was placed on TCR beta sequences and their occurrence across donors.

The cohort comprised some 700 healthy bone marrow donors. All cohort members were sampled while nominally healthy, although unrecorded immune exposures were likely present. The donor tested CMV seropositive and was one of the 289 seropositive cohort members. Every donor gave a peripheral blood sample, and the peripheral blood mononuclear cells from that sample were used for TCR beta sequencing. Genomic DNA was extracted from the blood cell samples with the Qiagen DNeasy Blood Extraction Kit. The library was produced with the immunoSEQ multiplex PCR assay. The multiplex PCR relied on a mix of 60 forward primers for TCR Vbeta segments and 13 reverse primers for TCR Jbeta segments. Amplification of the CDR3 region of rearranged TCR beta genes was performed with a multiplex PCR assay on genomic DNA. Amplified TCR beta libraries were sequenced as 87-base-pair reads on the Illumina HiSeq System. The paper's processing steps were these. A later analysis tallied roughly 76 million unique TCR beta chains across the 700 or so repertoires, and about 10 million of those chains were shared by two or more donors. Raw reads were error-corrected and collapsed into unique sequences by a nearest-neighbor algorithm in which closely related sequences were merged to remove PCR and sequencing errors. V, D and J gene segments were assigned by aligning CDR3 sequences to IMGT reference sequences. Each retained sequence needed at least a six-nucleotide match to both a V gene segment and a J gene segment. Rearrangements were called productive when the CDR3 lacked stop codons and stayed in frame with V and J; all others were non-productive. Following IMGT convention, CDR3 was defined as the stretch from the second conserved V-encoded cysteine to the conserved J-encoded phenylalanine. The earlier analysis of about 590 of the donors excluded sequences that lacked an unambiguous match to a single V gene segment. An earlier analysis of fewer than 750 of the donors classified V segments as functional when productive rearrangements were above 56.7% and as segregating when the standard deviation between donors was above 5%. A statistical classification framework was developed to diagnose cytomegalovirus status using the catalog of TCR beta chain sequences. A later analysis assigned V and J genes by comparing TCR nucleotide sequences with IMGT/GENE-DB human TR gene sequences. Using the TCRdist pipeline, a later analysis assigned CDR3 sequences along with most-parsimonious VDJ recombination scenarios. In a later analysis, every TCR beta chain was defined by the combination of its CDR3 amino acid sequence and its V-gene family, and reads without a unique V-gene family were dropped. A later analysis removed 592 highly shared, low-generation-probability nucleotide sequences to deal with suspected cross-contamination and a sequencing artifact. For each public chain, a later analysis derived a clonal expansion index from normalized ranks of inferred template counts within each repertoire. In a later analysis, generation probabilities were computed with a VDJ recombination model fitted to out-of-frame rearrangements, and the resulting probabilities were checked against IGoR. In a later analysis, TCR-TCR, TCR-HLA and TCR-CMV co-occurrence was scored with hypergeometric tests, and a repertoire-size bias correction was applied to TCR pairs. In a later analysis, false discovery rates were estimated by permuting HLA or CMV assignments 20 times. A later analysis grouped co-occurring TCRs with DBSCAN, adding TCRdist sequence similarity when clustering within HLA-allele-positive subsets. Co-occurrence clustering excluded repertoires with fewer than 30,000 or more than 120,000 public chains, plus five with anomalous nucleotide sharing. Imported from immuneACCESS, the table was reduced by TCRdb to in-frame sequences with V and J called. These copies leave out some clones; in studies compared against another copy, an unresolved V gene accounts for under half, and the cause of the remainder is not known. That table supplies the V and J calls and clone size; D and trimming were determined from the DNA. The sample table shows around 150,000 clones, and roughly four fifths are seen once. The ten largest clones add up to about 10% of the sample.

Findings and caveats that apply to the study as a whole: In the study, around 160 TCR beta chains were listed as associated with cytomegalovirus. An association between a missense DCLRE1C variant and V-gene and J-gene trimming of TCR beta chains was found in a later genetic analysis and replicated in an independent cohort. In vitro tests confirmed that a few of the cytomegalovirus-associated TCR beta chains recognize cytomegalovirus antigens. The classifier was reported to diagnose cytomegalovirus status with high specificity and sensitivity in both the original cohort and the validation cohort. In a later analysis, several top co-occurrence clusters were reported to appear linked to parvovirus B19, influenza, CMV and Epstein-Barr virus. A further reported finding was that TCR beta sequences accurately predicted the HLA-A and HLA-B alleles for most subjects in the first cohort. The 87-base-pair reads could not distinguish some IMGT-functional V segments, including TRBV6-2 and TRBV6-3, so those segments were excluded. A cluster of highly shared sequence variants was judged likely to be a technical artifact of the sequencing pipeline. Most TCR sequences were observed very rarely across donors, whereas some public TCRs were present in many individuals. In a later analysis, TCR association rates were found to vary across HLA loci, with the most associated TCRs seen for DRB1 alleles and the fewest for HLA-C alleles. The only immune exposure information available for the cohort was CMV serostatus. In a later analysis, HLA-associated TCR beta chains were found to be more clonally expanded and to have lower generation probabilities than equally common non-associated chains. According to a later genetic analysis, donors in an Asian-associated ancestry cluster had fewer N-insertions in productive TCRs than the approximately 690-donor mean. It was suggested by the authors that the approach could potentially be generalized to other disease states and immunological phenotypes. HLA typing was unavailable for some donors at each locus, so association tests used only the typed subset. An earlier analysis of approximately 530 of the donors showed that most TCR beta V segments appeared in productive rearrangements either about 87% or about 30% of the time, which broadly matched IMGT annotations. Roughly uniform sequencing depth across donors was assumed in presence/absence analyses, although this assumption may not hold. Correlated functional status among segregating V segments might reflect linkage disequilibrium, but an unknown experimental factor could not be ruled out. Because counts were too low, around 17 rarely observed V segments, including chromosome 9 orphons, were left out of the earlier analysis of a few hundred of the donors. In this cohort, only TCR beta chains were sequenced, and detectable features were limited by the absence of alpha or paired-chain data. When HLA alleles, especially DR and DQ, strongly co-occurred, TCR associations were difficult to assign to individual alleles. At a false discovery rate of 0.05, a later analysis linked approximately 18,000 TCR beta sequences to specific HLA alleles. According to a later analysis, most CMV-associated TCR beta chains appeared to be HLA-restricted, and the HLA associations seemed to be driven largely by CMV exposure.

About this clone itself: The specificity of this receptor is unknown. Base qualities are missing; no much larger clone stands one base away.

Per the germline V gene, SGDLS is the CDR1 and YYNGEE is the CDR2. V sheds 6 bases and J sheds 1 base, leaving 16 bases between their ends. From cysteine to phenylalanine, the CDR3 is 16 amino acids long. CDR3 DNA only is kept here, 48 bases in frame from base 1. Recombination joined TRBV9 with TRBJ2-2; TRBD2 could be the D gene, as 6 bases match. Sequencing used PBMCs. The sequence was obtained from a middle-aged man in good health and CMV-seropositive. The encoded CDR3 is CASTPVGRGNTGELFF. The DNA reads TGTGCCAGCACCCCAGTCGGGCGGGGGAACACCGGGGAGCTGTTTTTT.